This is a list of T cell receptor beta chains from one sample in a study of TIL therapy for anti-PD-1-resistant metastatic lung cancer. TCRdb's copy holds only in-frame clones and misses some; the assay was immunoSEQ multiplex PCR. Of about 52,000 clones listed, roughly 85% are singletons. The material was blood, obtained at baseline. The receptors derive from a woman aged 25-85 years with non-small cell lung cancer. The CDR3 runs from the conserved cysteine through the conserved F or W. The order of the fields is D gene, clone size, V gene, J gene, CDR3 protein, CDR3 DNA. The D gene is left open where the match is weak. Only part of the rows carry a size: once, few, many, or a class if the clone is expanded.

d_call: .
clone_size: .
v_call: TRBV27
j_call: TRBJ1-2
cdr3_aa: CASSTWVGSIYYGYTF
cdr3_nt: TGTGCCAGCAGTACGTGGGTAGGGTCGATCTACTATGGCTACACCTTC

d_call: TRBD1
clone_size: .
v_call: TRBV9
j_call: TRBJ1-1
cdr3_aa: CASSVTGGNTEAFF
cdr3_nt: TGTGCCAGCAGCGTCACAGGGGGGAACACTGAAGCTTTCTTT

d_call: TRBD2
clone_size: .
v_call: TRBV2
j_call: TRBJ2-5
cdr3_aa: CASTGTKETQYF
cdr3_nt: TGTGCCAGCACCGGGACTAAAGAGACCCAGTACTTC

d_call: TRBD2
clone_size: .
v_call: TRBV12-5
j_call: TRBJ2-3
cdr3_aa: CASGPGLAGVTDTQYF
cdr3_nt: TGTGCTAGTGGTCCCGGACTAGCGGGAGTCACAGATACGCAGTATTTT

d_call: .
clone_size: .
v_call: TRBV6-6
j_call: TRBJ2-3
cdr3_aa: CASSYLQSTDTQYF
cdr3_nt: TGTGCCAGCAGTTACCTCCAATCCACAGATACGCAGTATTTT

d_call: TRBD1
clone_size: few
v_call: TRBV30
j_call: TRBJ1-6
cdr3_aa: CAWSLGGTASSPLHF
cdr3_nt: TGTGCCTGGAGTTTGGGGGGGACAGCAAGTTCACCCCTCCACTTT

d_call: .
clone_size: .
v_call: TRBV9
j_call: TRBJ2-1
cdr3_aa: CASPGVGRIISSYNEQFF
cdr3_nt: TGTGCCAGCCCGGGGGTGGGACGGATAATTAGCTCCTACAATGAGCAGTTCTTC

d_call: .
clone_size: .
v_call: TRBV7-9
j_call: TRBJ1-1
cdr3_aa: CASSLIGGTEAFF
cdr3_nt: TGTGCCAGCAGCTTAATTGGGGGCACTGAAGCTTTCTTT

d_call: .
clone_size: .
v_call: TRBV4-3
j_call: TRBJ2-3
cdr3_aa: CASSQERGRGVQSTDTQYF
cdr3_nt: TGCGCCAGCAGCCAAGAAAGGGGTAGGGGCGTCCAAAGCACAGATACGCAGTATTTT

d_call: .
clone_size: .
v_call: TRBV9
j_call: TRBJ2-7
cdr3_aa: CASSAGDGGRRQQYF
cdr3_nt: TGTGCCAGCAGCGCTGGGGACGGGGGGCGCAGGCAGCAGTACTTC

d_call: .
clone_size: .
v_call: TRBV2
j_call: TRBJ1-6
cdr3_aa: CASREGGSSYNSPLHF
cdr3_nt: TGTGCCAGCAGAGAGGGAGGGAGCTCCTATAATTCACCCCTCCACTTT

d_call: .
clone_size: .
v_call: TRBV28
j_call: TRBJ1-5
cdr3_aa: CASSPPGNQPQHF
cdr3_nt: TGTGCCAGCAGTCCACCCGGCAATCAGCCCCAGCATTTT

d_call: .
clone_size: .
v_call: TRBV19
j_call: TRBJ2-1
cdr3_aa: CATSSVEQFF
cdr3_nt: TGTGCCACCAGTAGCGTTGAGCAGTTCTTC

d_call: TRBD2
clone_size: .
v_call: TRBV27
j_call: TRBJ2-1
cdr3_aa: CASSPLKREVHYNEQFF
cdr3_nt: TGTGCCAGCAGCCCCCTTAAGCGGGAGGTCCACTACAATGAGCAGTTCTTC